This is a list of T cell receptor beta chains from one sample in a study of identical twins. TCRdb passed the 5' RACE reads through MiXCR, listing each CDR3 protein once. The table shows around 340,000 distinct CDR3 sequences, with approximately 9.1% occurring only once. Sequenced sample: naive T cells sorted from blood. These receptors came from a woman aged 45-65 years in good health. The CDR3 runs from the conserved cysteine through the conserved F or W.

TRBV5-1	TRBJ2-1	CASRGRPSGHNEQFF
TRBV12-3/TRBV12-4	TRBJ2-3	CASSSLAGGADTQYF
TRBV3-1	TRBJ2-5	CASSQDTTQTQYF
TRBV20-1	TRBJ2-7	CSARDPEGPTYEQYF
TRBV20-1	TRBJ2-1	CSATGLAGDPNEQFF
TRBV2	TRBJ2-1	CASGEGAPLNEQFF
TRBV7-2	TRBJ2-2	CASSPSSGKTGELFF
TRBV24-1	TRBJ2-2	CATDRGNGELFF
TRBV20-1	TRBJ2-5	CSARDVHQETQYF
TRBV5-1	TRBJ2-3	CASSSLLAAMGTDTQYF
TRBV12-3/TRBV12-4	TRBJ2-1	CASSWTSGSVNEQFF
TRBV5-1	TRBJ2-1	CASSRSQTRDEQFF
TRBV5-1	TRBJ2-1	CASSLGRALSYNEQFF
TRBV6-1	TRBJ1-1	CASSGQMNTEAFF
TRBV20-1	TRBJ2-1	CSARAPGLEKKNEQFF
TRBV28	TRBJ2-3	CASSFTTDTQYF
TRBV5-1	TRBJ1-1	CASSWARQDRTEAFF
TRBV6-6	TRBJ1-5	CASSYLESNQPQHF
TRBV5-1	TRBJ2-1	CASTLGGPPVNEQFF
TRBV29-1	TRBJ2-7	CSAEDGSYEQYF
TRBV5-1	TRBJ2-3	CASTRARVITDTQYF
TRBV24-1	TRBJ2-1	CATSGLAGGPAYNEQFF
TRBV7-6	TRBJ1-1	CASSFDSNTEAFF
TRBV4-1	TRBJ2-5	CASSPQVPGTQYF
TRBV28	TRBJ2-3	CASSSPTGVEATDTQYF
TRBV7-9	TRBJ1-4	CASGYRGLDEKLFF
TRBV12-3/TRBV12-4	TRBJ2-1	CASSRPGLAGVVEQFF
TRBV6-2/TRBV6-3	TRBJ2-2	CASSYRVGGELFF